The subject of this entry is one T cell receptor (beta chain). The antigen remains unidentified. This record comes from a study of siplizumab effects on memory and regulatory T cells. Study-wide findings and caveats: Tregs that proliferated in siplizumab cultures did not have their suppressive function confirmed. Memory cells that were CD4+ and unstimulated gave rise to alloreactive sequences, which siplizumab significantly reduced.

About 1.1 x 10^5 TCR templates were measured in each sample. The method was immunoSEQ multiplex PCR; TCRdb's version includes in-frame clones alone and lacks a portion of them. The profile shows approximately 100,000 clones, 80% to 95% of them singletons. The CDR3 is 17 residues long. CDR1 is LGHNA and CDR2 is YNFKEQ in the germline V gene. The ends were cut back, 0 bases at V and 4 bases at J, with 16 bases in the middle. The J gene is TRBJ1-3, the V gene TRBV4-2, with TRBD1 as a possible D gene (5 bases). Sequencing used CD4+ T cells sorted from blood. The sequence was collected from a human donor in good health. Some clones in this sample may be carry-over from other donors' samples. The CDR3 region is CASSQEGPGRSGNTIYF. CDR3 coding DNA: TGTGCCAGCAGCCAAGAGGGTCCAGGGCGATCAGGAAACACCATATATTTT.